Shown below are 6 T cell receptor beta chains from a single sample sequenced in a study of regulatory T cells in long-lasting Graves disease. Time point defined: newly diagnosed GD, antithyroid drugs for less than 3 months. PBMCs were the source of the RNA used for TCR sequencing. iRepertoire HTBI primers and Arm-PCR of CDR3 regions built TCR beta libraries. TCRdb called the multiplex PCR reads again in MiXCR, with one record for every CDR3 protein. The profile shows around 250,000 distinct CDR3 sequences, 20% of them singletons. This sample comprised peripheral blood mononuclear cells (PBMCs), obtained at new diagnosis, from a patient treated with antithyroid drugs. The receptors come from a female donor with Graves disease.

The sample holds a few counts of this clonotype. This likely stems from a read error, as it lies one base from a far larger clone. V is TRBV11-2 and J is TRBJ2-7; D not resolved. The CDR3 loop spans 14 amino acids. The V gene lost 5 bases and the J gene lost 0 bases, with 11 bases spanning the gap. CDR1 and CDR2 from the germline V gene are SGHAT and FQNNGV. Here the CDR3 DNA reads TGTGCCAGCAGCCTCGAACACCTCTCCTACGAGCAGTACTTC. As protein: CASSLEHLSYEQYF.

Ten or more counts support this clonotype. The chain carries TRBV7-2 and TRBJ2-5, with 11 bases that match TRBD1. CDR1 and CDR2 (germline): SGHTA, FQGNSA. The CDR3 sequence is 15 residues long. With 4 bases clipped from V and 5 bases from J, the junction kept 6 bases outside the gene matches. The CDR3 DNA follows: TGTGCCAGCAGCTCCCTGGGACAGGGGGAGGAGACCCAGTACTTC. This encodes CASSSLGQGEETQYF.

CDR3 protein: CASSYSSRQDSYEQYF. The DNA for the CDR3 is TGTGCCAGCAGTTACTCTTCCCGACAGGACTCCTACGAGCAGTACTTC. The V and J genes are TRBV6-5 and TRBJ2-7; a weak D match, TRBD1 (6 bases). V lost 0 bases, J lost 0 bases, and 12 bases lay in between. There are 16 residues in the CDR3. The germline V gene encodes CDR1 MNHEY and CDR2 SVGAGI.

The sample holds many counts of this clonotype. The chain carries TRBV14 and TRBJ2-1, with D tentatively TRBD1 or TRBD2 (5 bases each). There are 15 residues in the CDR3. The germline gives CDR1 SGHDN, CDR2 FVKESK. The V gene lost 0 bases and the J gene lost 8 bases, with 14 bases spanning the gap. The CDR3 bases are TGTGCCAGCAGCCAAGATCACCGAAGGGGAGATGAGCAGTTCTTC. This sequence encodes CASSQDHRRGDEQFF. The full variable domain, in which reference TRBV14 and TRBJ2-1 provide the parts outside the CDR3, is EAGVTQFPSHSVIEKGQTVTLRCDPISGHDNLYWYRRVMGKEIKFLLHFVKESKQDESGMPNNRFLAERTGGTYSTLKVQPAELEDSGVYFCASSQDHRRGDEQFFGPGTRLTVL.

In its sample, this clonotype was seen once. Given a much more abundant clone one base away, this may be a read error. J is TRBJ2-1 and V is TRBV27; D is uncertain. The CDR3 spans 15 residues. Germline CDR1 is MNHEY and CDR2 is SMNVEV (reference sequence). The V end was cut by 1 base, the J end by 4 bases, with 11 bases between. The CDR3 nucleotides are TGTGCCAGCAGTTTATTATCCGAGCTTTACAATGAGCAGTTCTTC. As protein: CASSLLSELYNEQFF.

The chain employs TRBV5-5 and TRBJ1-1; D is undetermined. The V end was cut by 0 bases, the J end by 1 base, with 7 bases between. CDR1 is SGHKS, CDR2 YYEKEE, per germline (reference sequence). The CDR3 extends over 14 amino acids. Here the CDR3 DNA reads TGTGCCAGCAGCTTGGCGTCGAGGAACACTGAAGCTTTCTTT. This codes for CASSLASRNTEAFF. Full variable domain (rest looked up from reference TRBV5-5 and TRBJ1-1): DAGVTQSPTHLIKTRGQQVTLRCSPISGHKSVSWYQQVLGQGPQFIFQYYEKEERGRGNFPDRFSARQFPNYSSELNVNALLLGDSALYLCASSLASRNTEAFFGQGTRLTVV.